Below are 12 T cell receptor beta chains sequenced from a single sample in a study of spatial heterogeneity in lung cancer (dated by TCRdb to about 2019). Interpreted using the paper, the time point label stands for: sample taken at primary tumor resection. Library method: 5' RACE. Sequencer: NextSeq 500. TCRdb reanalyzed the raw reads on its own, using fastp at Q25 for trimming and MiXCR for clone calling, and kept in-frame beta chains. Rows are combined by CDR3 protein, so each entry shows the most common genes and DNA. This sample holds about 92,000 distinct CDR3 sequences; about 12% were observed only once. About two fifths of the sample goes to the ten largest clones. The sample consisted of PBMCs, taken at surgery. These receptors originate from a male donor with early-stage non-small cell lung cancer.

This clonotype was picked up a small number of times. This sequence joins TRBV3-1 and TRBJ1-3, with D possibly being TRBD1 (6 bases). V gave up 0 bases and J gave up 4 bases, with 10 bases separating them. The CDR3 consists of 15 residues. CDR1 and CDR2 from the germline V gene are LGHDT and YNNKEL (reference sequence). In DNA form, the CDR3 reads TGTGCCAGCAGCCAAGATCCAGGGGCCGGAAACACCATATATTTT. This encodes CASSQDPGAGNTIYF.

This clonotype has a count of ten or more. This chain joins TRBV20-1 and TRBJ1-2, with 9 positions matching TRBD1. The germline V gene has CDR1 DFQATT and CDR2 SNEGSKA (reference sequence). This CDR3 is 14 amino acids long. The V gene end was trimmed by 4 bases and the J gene end by 2 bases; junction bases not matched to a gene: 5. The chain's CDR3 is CSANPGQGNYGYTF. DNA of the CDR3: TGCAGTGCTAATCCGGGACAGGGAAACTATGGCTACACCTTC.

This chain joins TRBV28 and TRBJ2-3, with TRBD2 identical over 9 bases. Trimming cost V 6 bases and J 2 bases; bases outside gene matches: 3. The CDR3 loop spans 14 amino acids. Germline V CDR1 and CDR2: MDHEN, SYDVKM. This CDR3 reads CASRSSGATDTQYF. The CDR3 DNA is TGTGCCAGCAGGTCTAGCGGGGCCACAGATACGCAGTATTTT. Full variable domain (remainder filled in from reference TRBV28 and TRBJ2-3): DVKVTQSSRYLVKRTGEKVFLECVQDMDHENMFWYRQDPGLGLRLIYFSYDVKMKEKGDIPEGYSVSREKKERFSLILESASTNQTSMYLCASRSSGATDTQYFGPGTRLTVL.

This clonotype was observed a few times. A junction boundary mismatches the germline segment, possibly from a read error. This chain uses TRBV7-7 with TRBJ2-1; D gene unclear. CDR3 length: 13 amino acids. Looked up from germline, CDR1 is SSHAT and CDR2 is FNYEAQ (reference sequence). The CDR3 spells CASSLDLDGEQFF. The CDR3 bases are TGTGCTAGCAGCTTAGACCTAGATGGTGAGCAGTTCTTC.

The V gene is TRBV28, the J gene TRBJ1-1; D is perhaps TRBD1 (5 bases). Germline V lookup: CDR1 MDHEN, CDR2 SYDVKM. Trimming removed 9 bases from V and 6 bases from J, with 17 bases in between. This CDR3 contains 13 residues. CDR3 residues: CASNFQGISEAFF. CDR3 sequence (DNA): TGTGCCAGTAATTTTCAGGGAATCTCTGAAGCTTTCTTT.

Only a few counts were recorded for this clonotype. The chain joins TRBV28 to TRBJ1-2; 10 bases align to TRBD1. The CDR3 is 14 residues long. CDR1 and CDR2 from the germline V gene are MDHEN and SYDVKM. V was pared by 6 bases and J by 4 bases, with 5 bases of the junction left unmatched. CDR3 region: CASRMTGGVYGYTF. CDR3 nucleotide sequence: TGTGCCAGCAGAATGACAGGGGGCGTCTATGGCTACACCTTC.

The sample holds a few counts of this clonotype. V usage is TRBV11-1 and J usage is TRBJ2-3; D unclear. Trimming took 4 bases from V and 2 from J, leaving 13 bases between them. CDR3 length: 15 residues. Germline V gene data show CDR1 as SGHAT and CDR2 as FQDESV (reference sequence). This CDR3 reads CASSSDLTPTDTQYF. The CDR3, as DNA: TGTGCCAGCAGCTCGGACCTCACCCCCACAGATACGCAGTATTTT.

The rearrangement links TRBV2 to TRBJ1-5, with D possibly matching TRBD1 (6 bases). CDR1 is SNHLY and CDR2 is FYNNEI in the germline V gene. Trimming cost V 8 bases and J 2 bases, with 13 bases left between them. This CDR3 contains 14 residues. The CDR3 protein is CASQNEGGNQPQHF. The CDR3, as DNA: TGTGCCAGCCAAAACGAGGGGGGCAATCAGCCCCAGCATTTT.

The chain employs TRBV7-3 and TRBJ2-1; 10 positions agree with TRBD1. This CDR3 has 16 amino acids. V gave up 5 bases and J gave up 1 base; unmatched junction bases: 5. Germline V gives CDR1 SGHTA, CDR2 FQGTGA. The DNA for the CDR3 is TGTGCCAGCAGCCCTAGACAGGGGGCATCCTACAATGAGCAGTTCTTC. It yields the protein CASSPRQGASYNEQFF. Looking up the rest from reference TRBV7-3 and TRBJ2-1 gives the full variable domain: GAGVSQTPSNKVTEKGKYVELRCDPISGHTALYWYRQSLGQGPEFLIYFQGTGAADDSGLPNDRFFAVRPEGSVSTLKIQRTERGDSAVYLCASSPRQGASYNEQFFGPGTRLTVL.

This chain connects TRBV7-9 to TRBJ2-2; 10 nucleotides match TRBD1. After removal of 4 bases from V and 2 bases from J, the junction contained 4 bases not matched to a gene. This CDR3 contains 16 residues. Germline V CDR1 and CDR2: SEHNR, FQNEAQ (reference sequence). Here the CDR3 reads CASSSRDRGNTGELFF. As DNA, the CDR3 is TGTGCCAGCAGCTCCCGGGACAGGGGTAACACCGGGGAGCTGTTTTTT.

A few counts support this clonotype. This chain connects TRBV5-1 to TRBJ2-5; D is possibly TRBD2 (5 bases). The CDR3 runs 14 residues. The V gene lost 0 bases and the J gene lost 5 bases, with 11 bases spanning the gap. In germline, CDR1 is SGHRS, CDR2 YFSETQ. The CDR3 coding sequence is TGCGCCAGCAGCTTGGAGCGGCTAGGGGAGACCCAGTACTTC. Amino acid sequence: CASSLERLGETQYF.

This clonotype was detected only a few times. V is TRBV21-1 and J is TRBJ2-3. TRBV21-1 is marked as a pseudogene. The CDR3 has 15 amino acids. The CDR3 reads CASSKGVNSTDTQYF. In nucleotides, the CDR3 is TGTGCCAGCAGCAAAGGGGTAAATAGCACAGATACGCAGTATTTT.